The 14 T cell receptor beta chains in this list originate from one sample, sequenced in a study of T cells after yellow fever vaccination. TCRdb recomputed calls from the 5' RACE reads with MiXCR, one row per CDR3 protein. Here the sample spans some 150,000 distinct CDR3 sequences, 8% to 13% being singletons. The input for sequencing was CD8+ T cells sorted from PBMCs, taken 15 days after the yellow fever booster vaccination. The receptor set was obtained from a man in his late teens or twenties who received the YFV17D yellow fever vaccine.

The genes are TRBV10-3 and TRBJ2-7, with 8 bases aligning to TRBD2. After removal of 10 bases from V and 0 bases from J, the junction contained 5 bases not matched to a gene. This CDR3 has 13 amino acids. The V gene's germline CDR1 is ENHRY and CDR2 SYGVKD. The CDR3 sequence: CATGGDNSYEQYF. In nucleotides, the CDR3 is TGTGCCACGGGAGGGGACAACTCCTACGAGCAGTACTTC.

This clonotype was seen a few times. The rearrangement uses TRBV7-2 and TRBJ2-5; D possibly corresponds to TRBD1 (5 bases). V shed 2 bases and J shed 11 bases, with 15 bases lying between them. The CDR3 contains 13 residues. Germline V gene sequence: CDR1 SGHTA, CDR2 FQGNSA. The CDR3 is CASSLMVFGAQYF. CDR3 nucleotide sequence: TGTGCCAGCAGCTTAATGGTATTTGGGGCACAGTACTTC.

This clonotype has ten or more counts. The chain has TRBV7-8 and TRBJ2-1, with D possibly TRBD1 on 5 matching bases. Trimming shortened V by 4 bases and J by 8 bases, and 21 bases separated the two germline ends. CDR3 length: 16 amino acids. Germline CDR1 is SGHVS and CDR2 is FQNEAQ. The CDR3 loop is CASSSLGQGMFDEQFF. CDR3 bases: TGTGCCAGCAGCTCCCTGGGGCAGGGTATGTTCGATGAGCAGTTCTTC.

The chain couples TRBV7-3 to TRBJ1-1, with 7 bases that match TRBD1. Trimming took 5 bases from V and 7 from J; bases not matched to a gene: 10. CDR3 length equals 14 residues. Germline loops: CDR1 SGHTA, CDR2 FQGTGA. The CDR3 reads CASSETGYPDEAFF. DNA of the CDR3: TGTGCCAGCAGCGAGACAGGGTACCCTGATGAAGCTTTCTTT.

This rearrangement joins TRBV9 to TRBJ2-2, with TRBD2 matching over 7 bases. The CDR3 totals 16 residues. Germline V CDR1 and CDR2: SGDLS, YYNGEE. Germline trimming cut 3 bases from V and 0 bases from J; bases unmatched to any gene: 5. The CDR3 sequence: CASSASAGTNTGELFF. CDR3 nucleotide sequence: TGTGCCAGCAGCGCCTCAGCGGGGACGAACACCGGGGAGCTGTTTTTT.

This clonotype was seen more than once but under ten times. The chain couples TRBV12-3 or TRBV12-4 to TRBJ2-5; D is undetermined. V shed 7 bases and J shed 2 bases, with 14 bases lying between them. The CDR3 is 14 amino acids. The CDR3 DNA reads TGTGCCAGCACCCCCGAAGGTTATCAAGAGACCCAGTACTTC. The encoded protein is CASTPEGYQETQYF.

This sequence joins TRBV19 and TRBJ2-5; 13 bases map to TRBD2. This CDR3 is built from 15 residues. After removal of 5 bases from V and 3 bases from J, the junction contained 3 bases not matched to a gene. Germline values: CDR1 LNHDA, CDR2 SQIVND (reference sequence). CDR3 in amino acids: CASSPGLAGEETQYF. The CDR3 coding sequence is TGTGCCAGTAGTCCCGGACTAGCGGGAGAAGAGACCCAGTACTTC.

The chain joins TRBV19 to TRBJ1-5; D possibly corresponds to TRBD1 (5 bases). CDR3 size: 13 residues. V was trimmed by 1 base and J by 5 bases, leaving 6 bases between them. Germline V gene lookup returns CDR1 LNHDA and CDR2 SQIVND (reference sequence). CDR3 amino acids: CASSIVGDQPQHF. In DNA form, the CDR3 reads TGTGCCAGTAGTATAGTAGGGGATCAGCCCCAGCATTTT.

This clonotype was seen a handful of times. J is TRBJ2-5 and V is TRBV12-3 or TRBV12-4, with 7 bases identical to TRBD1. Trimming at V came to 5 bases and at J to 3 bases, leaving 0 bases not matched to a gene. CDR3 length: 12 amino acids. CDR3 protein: CASSQGEETQYF. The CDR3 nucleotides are TGTGCCAGCAGTCAGGGGGAAGAGACCCAGTACTTC.

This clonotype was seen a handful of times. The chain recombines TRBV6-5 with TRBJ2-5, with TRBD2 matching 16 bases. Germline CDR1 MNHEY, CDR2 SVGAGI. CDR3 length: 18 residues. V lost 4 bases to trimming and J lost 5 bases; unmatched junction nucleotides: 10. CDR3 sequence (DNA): TGTGCCAGCAGTTCGGGACTAGCGGGGGGGCTAGGATACGAGACCCAGTACTTC. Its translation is CASSSGLAGGLGYETQYF.

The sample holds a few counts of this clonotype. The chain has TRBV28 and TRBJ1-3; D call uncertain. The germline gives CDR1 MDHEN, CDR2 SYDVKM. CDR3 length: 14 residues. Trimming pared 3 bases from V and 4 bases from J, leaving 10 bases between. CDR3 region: CASSLTGVGNTIYF. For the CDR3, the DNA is TGTGCCAGCAGTTTGACGGGTGTCGGAAACACCATATATTTT.

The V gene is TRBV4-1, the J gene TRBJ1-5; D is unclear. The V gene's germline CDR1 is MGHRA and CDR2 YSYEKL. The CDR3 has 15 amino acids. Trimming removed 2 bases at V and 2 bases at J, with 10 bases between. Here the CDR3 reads CASSQWVGGNQPQHF. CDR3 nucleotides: TGCGCCAGCAGCCAATGGGTGGGAGGCAATCAGCCCCAGCATTTT.

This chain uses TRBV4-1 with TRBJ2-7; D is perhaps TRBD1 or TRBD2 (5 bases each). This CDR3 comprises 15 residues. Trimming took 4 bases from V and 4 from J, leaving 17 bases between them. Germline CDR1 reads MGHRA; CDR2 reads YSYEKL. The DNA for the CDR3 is TGCGCCAGCAGCCCAGAACCGGGACGGAGATACGAGCAGTACTTC. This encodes CASSPEPGRRYEQYF.

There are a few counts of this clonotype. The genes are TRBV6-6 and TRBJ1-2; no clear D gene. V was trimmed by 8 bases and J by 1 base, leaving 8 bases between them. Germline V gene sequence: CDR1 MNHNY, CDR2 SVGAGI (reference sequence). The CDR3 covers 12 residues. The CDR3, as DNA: TGTGCCAGCTACACGTTTAACTATGGCTACACCTTC. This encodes CASYTFNYGYTF.